The clone carrying this T cell receptor (beta chain) was seen more than once but under ten times. Its target is unknown. The protocol was immunoSEQ multiplex PCR, while the TCRdb copy is restricted to in-frame clones and leaves out a portion. Counted here are 65,000 to 90,000 clones, roughly 73% occurring once; the ten biggest clones make up about 2.5%. Germline V gene lookup returns CDR1 SGHRS and CDR2 YFSETQ. With 3 bases clipped from V and 5 bases from J, the junction kept 8 bases outside the gene matches. The CDR3 is 16 amino acids. Cultured cells yielded isolated CD4+ T cells after around 9 days. Participants were vaccinated with two doses of either the BNT162b2 or mRNA-1273 vaccine. The data stem from a study of vaccination effects on CD4 cells after COVID-19. About the research overall: In the ViraFEST assay, antigen-specific CD4+ clonotypes were identified by expansion after peptide-pool stimulation.

Points from the study as a whole: Just 1 of 255 vaccine-induced clones in healthy recipients was cross-reactive. The study, lacking early post-infection timepoints, had few convalescent patients.

The sample was CD4+ T cells from PBMCs cultured without peptide, taken after COVID-19 vaccination. The TCR originated in a human donor who received a COVID-19 vaccine. J is TRBJ2-2 and V is TRBV5-1, with 9 bases matching TRBD1. CDR3 bases: TGCGCCAGCAGCTCGCAGACAGGGGGTGGAACCGGGGAGCTGTTTTTT. It yields the protein CASSSQTGGGTGELFF.